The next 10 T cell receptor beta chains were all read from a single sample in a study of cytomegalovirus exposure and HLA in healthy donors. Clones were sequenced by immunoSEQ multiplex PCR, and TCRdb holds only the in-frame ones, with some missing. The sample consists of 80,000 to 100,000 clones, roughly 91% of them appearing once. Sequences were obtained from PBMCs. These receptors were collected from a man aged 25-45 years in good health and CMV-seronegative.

The CDR3 sequence: CASSINRVDRTQYF. In DNA form, the CDR3 reads TGTGCCAGTAGTATAAACAGGGTAGACCGTACGCAGTATTTT. The V gene is TRBV19, the J gene TRBJ2-3, with D possibly being TRBD1 (6 bases). With 2 bases removed from V and 8 bases from J, the gap between germline ends came to 14 bases. The CDR3 extends over 14 amino acids. Per the germline V gene, CDR1 is LNHDA and CDR2 is SQIVND (reference sequence).

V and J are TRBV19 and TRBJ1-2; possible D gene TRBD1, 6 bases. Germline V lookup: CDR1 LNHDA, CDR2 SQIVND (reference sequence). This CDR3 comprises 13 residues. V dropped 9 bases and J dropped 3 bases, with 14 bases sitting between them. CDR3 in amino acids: CARSLAGDYGYTF. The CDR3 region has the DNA TGTGCCAGAAGTCTGGCAGGGGACTATGGCTACACCTTC.

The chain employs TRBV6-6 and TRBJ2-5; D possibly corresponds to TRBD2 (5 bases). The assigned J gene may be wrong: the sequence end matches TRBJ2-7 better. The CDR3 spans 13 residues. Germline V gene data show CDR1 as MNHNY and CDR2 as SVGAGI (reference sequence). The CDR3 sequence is CASSLDGDYEQYF. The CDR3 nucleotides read TGTGCCAGCAGTTTGGACGGGGACTACGAGCAGTACTTC.

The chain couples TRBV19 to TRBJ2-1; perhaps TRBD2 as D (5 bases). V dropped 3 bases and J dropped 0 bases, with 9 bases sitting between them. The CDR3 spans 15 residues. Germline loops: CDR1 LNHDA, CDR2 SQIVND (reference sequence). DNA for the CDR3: TGTGCCAGTAGTATTGGCGGGTACTCCTACAATGAGCAGTTCTTC. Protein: CASSIGGYSYNEQFF.

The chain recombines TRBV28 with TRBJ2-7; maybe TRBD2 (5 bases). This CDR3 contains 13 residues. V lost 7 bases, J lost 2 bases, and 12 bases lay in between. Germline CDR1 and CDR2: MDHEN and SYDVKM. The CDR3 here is CASTSGIAYEQYF. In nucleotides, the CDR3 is TGTGCCAGCACCTCGGGGATTGCCTACGAGCAGTACTTC. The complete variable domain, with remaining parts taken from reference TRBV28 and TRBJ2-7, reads DVKVTQSSRYLVKRTGEKVFLECVQDMDHENMFWYRQDPGLGLRLIYFSYDVKMKEKGDIPEGYSVSREKKERFSLILESASTNQTSMYLCASTSGIAYEQYFGPGTRLTVT.

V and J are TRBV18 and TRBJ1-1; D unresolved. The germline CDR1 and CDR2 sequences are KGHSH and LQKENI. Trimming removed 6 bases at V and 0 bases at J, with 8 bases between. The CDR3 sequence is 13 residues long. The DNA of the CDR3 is TGTGCCAGCTCGCGGATTTTGAACACTGAAGCTTTCTTT. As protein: CASSRILNTEAFF.

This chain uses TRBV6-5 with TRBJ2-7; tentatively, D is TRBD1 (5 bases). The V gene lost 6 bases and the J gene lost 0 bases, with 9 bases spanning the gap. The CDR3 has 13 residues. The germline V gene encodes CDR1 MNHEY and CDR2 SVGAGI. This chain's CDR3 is CASSQGASYEQYF. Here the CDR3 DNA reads TGTGCCAGCAGCCAAGGGGCCTCCTACGAGCAGTACTTC.

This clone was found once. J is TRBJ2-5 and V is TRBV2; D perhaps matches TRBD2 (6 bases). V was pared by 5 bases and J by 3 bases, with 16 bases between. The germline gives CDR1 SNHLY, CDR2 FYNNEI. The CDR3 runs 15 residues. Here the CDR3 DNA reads TGTGCCAGCAGTAAGACCCCCGGGACTGAAGAGACCCAGTACTTC. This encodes CASSKTPGTEETQYF.

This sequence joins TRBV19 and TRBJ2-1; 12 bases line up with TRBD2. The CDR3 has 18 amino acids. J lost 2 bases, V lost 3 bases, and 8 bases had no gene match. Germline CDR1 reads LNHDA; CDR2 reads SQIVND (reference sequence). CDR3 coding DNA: TGTGCCAGTAGTATTGGACTAGCGGGACCCCTTCCCTACAATGAGCAGTTCTTC. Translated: CASSIGLAGPLPYNEQFF.

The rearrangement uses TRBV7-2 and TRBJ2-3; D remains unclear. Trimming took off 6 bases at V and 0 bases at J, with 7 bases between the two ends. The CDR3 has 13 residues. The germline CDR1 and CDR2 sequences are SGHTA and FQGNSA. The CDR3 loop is CASRPTSTDTQYF. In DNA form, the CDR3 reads TGTGCCAGCAGGCCTACTAGCACAGATACGCAGTATTTT.